This is a list of T cell receptor beta chains from one sample in a study of T cell responses to AZD1222 COVID-19 vaccine. TCRdb's table, derived via immunoSEQ multiplex PCR, lists solely in-frame clones and lacks some. The sample includes 100,000 to 150,000 clones, 88% of them seen just once. The specimen was peripheral blood, collected on day 0 of AZD1222 vaccination. These receptors were collected from an adult in good health. Both conserved end residues are part of each CDR3. The order of the fields is J gene, V gene, CDR3 protein.

J gene: TRBJ1-4
V gene: TRBV30
CDR3 protein: CAWSVEEKLFF

J gene: TRBJ2-7
V gene: TRBV19
CDR3 protein: CASSPSSYLFEQYF

J gene: TRBJ1-2
V gene: TRBV19
CDR3 protein: CASSTGYYYGYTF

J gene: TRBJ2-7
V gene: TRBV5-1
CDR3 protein: CASSLRLSYEQYF

J gene: TRBJ2-2
V gene: TRBV6-6
CDR3 protein: CASKASWSGELFF

J gene: TRBJ2-3
V gene: TRBV6-2/TRBV6-3
CDR3 protein: CASSSLLAGDDTQYF

J gene: TRBJ2-3
V gene: TRBV6-5
CDR3 protein: CASSGQGTDTQYF

J gene: TRBJ1-5
V gene: TRBV19
CDR3 protein: CASSQQGQPQHF

J gene: TRBJ1-4
V gene: TRBV18
CDR3 protein: CASSPPSLADEKLFF

J gene: TRBJ1-5
V gene: TRBV27
CDR3 protein: CASSLYWTGGNSNQPQHF

J gene: TRBJ2-1
V gene: TRBV19
CDR3 protein: CASRTEAGGLHNEQFF

J gene: TRBJ2-2
V gene: TRBV19
CDR3 protein: CAGQRGYGTGELFF

J gene: TRBJ1-2
V gene: TRBV29-1
CDR3 protein: CSVVRANYGYTF

J gene: TRBJ2-1
V gene: TRBV12-3/TRBV12-4
CDR3 protein: CASTQGRYNEQFF

J gene: TRBJ1-2
V gene: TRBV24-1
CDR3 protein: CATSDTRF

J gene: TRBJ2-3
V gene: TRBV5-1
CDR3 protein: CASVFGQGASDTQYF

J gene: TRBJ2-7
V gene: TRBV10-2
CDR3 protein: CASRLDHLGEQYF

J gene: TRBJ2-5
V gene: TRBV10-2
CDR3 protein: CASTRGFAETQYF

J gene: TRBJ2-5
V gene: TRBV11-2
CDR3 protein: CASSLVGSLGETQYF

J gene: TRBJ2-3
V gene: TRBV11-2
CDR3 protein: CASSLDLGTDTQYF

J gene: TRBJ1-1
V gene: TRBV19
CDR3 protein: CASSGQPLGKTEAFF

J gene: TRBJ1-1
V gene: TRBV24-1
CDR3 protein: CATSDRGQGLTEAFF

J gene: TRBJ1-1
V gene: TRBV5-4
CDR3 protein: CASSPEIGDTEAFF

J gene: TRBJ1-1
V gene: TRBV6-1
CDR3 protein: CASSSAGTREAFF

J gene: TRBJ2-1
V gene: TRBV10-1
CDR3 protein: CASQSGGGNEQFF

J gene: TRBJ2-7
V gene: TRBV7-8
CDR3 protein: CASREPGLAGYEQYF

J gene: TRBJ2-2
V gene: TRBV5-1
CDR3 protein: CASSLQGPITGELFF

J gene: TRBJ2-5
V gene: TRBV6-5
CDR3 protein: CASRKDRGGQETQYF

J gene: TRBJ1-5
V gene: TRBV6-5
CDR3 protein: CASSSLSNQPQHF

J gene: TRBJ1-2
V gene: TRBV29-1
CDR3 protein: CSVNEGGYTF

J gene: TRBJ1-5
V gene: TRBV2
CDR3 protein: CASSEAWGTNQPQHF

J gene: TRBJ1-1
V gene: TRBV6-5
CDR3 protein: CASSYNHRNTEAFF

J gene: TRBJ2-2
V gene: TRBV18
CDR3 protein: CASSPQDDSTGELFF

J gene: TRBJ2-4
V gene: TRBV7-2
CDR3 protein: CASSLDRDGNIQYF

J gene: TRBJ1-1
V gene: TRBV5-4
CDR3 protein: CASSLDRVVYAEAFF

J gene: TRBJ2-7
V gene: TRBV11-3
CDR3 protein: CASSLAGSYEQYF

J gene: TRBJ2-7
V gene: TRBV5-8
CDR3 protein: CATPYYEQYF